Below, one TCR beta chain is given with its context. This clone was seen a few times. Its antigen is unknown. Base quality data are lacking; no much larger clone is found one base away. Each donor gave one peripheral blood draw, roughly 120 mL on average, collected into heparinised tubes. Naive, central memory, regulatory and stem cell-like memory CD4+ T cells were sorted on a BD FACSAria II using a panel including CD45RO, CCR7, CD25, CD127, CD95 and CD27. Every sorted population had a purity above 95%. PBMCs were isolated immediately by Lymphoprep density gradient centrifugation and stained directly without culture. Samples were stained and sorted in pairs, with one healthy donor and one patient per experiment, so that batch effects were minimized. All of the isolated RNA was reverse transcribed with the High Capacity cDNA Reverse Transcription Kit, so expressed TCRB transcripts were sequenced. Deep immunoSEQ sequencing was applied to naive, central memory and regulatory T cell samples, giving an average of approximately 4 million total reads per sample. Sorted cells were lysed in RLT buffer and RNA was extracted with DNase-treated RNeasy Micro or Mini kits, depending on cell number. Each cell subset was processed separately to prevent cross-contamination, with patient and healthy donor samples processed together. Using the immunoSEQ multiplex PCR, TCRB sequences were amplified from cDNA into 87-bp fragments spanning the CDR3 region. Amplicons were sequenced on the Illumina HiSeq platform. Under the source paper's analysis protocol: PCR bias was corrected computationally using synthetic template baselines, and reads within Hamming distance 2 were collapsed, with unmergeable singletons discarded. By aligning reads against IMGT, V, D and J genes, CDR3 length, and insertions or deletions at six rearrangement sites were assigned. Within each subset, clonotype counts were normalized to sorted cell number, after which true diversity and Gini coefficients were computed with the tcR R package. Repertoire sharing was quantified using the overlap coefficient calculated on TCRB nucleotide sequences. In its TCRdb copy, this immuneACCESS table keeps in-frame sequences only and misses some clones. Where compared with another copy, unresolved V genes explain less than half of these, and the others have no known cause. V and J calls and clone size follow that table, whereas D and trimming were derived from the DNA. This sample lists 250,000 to 300,000 clones; about 8.5% were detected once. The top ten hold more than 1% of the sample.

The data were taken from a study of beta chain features in type 1 diabetes (dated by TCRdb to about 2018). As for the study more broadly: Mean age, gender distribution, total cell number and subset yield were not different between patients and healthy donors. Across all samples, approximately 98,000,000 sorted cells were examined, and cell number per subset correlated strongly with RNA yield. In the study, recently diagnosed type 1 diabetes patients and matched healthy donors were compared on the TCRB repertoires of their sorted circulating CD4+ T cell subsets. Whereas all 30 or so donors provided naive and central memory subsets, regulatory and stem cell-like memory subsets were isolated from just 8 patients and roughly eight healthy donors. Here is what the overall study found, with its caveats: Type 1 diabetes patients showed a moderate but significant shortening of TCRB CDR3 length in all four CD4+ subsets. At VDJ recombination sites, patients with type 1 diabetes made fewer insertions and deleted more nucleotides, a pattern implying thymic rearrangement abnormalities. The naive, central memory and regulatory TCRB repertoires appeared to resemble one another more closely among patients than among healthy donors. Only small numbers of individuals were included in the HLA sub-analyses, which left unresolved whether HLA type had any influence on TCRB rearrangement. Because cDNA rather than genomic DNA was sequenced, highly expressing activated cells could have been over-represented, although no difference in activation and CD3 levels was found between groups. PCR may preferentially amplify shorter templates, but because patient and control samples were amplified and corrected together, any resulting skew would affect both groups equally.

From a lookup of the germline V gene, CDR1 and CDR2 are SGHTA and FQGNSA. CDR3 length: 14 amino acids, cysteine to phenylalanine. Only the CDR3 region is kept as DNA, spanning 42 bases read in frame from base 1. V loses 6 bases, J loses 7 bases, and the germline ends lie 13 bases apart. The sequence joins TRBV7-2 to TRBJ1-6; perhaps TRBD1 is the D gene, with 6 bases matching. The clonotype comes from a woman aged 18 to 35 in good health. The sequencing sample was made of central memory CD4+ T cells from blood. The DNA sequence follows: TGTGCCAGCAGGGACAGAGGGTTAAATTCACCCCTCCACTTT. Its product reads: CASRDRGLNSPLHF.